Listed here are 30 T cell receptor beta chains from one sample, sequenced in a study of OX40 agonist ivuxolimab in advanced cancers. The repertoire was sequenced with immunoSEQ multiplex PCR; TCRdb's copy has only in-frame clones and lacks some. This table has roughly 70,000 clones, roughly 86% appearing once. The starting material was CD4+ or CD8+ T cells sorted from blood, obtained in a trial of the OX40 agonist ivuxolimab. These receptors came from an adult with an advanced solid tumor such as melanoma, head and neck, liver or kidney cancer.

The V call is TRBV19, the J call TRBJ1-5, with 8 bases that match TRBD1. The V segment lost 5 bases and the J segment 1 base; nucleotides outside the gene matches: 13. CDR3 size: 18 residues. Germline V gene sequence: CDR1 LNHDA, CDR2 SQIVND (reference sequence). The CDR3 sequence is CASSLSPPRTGSNQPQHF. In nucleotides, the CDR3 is TGTGCCAGTAGTCTATCGCCCCCGAGGACAGGGAGCAATCAGCCCCAGCATTTT.

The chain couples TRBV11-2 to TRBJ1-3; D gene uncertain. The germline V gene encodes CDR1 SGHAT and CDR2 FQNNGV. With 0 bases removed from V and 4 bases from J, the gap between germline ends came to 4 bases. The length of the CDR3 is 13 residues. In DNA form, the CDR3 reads TGTGCCAGCAGCTTAGAATCCGGAAACACCATATATTTT. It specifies CASSLESGNTIYF.

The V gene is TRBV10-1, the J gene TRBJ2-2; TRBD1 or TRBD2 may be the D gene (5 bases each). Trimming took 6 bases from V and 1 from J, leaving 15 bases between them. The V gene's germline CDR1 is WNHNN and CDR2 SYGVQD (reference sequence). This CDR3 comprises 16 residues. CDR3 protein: CASSEIGGRNTGELFF. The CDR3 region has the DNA TGCGCCAGCAGCGAGATTGGGGGTAGGAACACCGGGGAGCTGTTTTTT.

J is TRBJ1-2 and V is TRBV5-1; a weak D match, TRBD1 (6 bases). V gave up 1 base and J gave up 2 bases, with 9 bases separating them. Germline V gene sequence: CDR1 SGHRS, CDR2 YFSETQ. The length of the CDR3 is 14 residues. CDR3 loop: CASSLTQGNYGYTF. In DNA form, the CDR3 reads TGCGCCAGCAGCTTGACGCAGGGGAACTATGGCTACACCTTC.

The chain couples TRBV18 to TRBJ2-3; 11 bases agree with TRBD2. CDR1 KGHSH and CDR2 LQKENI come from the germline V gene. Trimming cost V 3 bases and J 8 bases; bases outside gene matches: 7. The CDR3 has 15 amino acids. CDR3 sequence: CASSPPGLAEGTQYF. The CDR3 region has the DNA TGTGCCAGCTCACCTCCGGGACTAGCGGAAGGTACGCAGTATTTT.

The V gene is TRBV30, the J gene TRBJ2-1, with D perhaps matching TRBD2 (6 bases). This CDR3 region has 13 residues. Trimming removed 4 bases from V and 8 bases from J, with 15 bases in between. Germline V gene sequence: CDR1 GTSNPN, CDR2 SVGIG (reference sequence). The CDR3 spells CAWNGGIGDEQFF. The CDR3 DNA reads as TGTGCCTGGAATGGCGGGATAGGGGATGAGCAGTTCTTC.

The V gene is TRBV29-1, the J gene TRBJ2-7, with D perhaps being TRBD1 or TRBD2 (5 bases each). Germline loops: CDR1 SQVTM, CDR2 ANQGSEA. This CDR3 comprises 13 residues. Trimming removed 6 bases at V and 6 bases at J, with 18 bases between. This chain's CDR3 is CSVETGTYSEQYF. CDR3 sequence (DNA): TGCAGCGTGGAAACCGGGACGTATTCCGAGCAGTACTTC.

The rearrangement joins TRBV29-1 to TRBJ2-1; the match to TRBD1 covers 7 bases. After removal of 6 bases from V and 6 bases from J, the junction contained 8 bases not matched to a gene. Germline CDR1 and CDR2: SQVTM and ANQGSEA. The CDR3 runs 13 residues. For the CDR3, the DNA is TGCAGCGTGAGGGGGCAAGGGGCCAATGAGCAGTTCTTC. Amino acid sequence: CSVRGQGANEQFF.

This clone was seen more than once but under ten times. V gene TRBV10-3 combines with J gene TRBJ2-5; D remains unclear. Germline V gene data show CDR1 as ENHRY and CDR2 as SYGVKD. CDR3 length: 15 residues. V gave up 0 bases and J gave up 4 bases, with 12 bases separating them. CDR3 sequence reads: CAISESWTVGETQYF. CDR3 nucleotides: TGTGCCATCAGTGAGTCCTGGACGGTGGGAGAGACCCAGTACTTC.

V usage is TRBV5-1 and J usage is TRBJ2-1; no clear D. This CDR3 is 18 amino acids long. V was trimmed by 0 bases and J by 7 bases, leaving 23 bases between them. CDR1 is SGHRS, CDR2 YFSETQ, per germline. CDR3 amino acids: CASSLGFGASPIENEQFF. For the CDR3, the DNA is TGCGCCAGCAGCTTGGGATTCGGAGCGTCACCCATCGAAAATGAGCAGTTCTTC.

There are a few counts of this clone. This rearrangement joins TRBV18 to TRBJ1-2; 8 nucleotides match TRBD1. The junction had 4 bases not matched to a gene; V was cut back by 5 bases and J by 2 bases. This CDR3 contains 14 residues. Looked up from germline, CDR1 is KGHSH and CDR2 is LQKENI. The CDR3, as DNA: TGTGCCAGCTCAACGGGACAGGAGAACTATGGCTACACCTTC. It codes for CASSTGQENYGYTF.

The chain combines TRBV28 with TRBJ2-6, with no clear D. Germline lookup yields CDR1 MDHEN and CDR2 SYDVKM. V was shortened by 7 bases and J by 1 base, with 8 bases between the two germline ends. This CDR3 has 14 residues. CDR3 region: CASKVGSGANVLTF. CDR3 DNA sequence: TGTGCCAGCAAGGTGGGGTCTGGGGCCAACGTCCTGACTTTC.

CDR3 amino acids: CASSQVTDQPYEQYF. CDR3 nucleotides: TGCGCCAGCAGCCAAGTGACGGATCAGCCCTACGAGCAGTACTTC. The chain recombines TRBV4-1 with TRBJ2-7; D is ambiguous. The CDR3 has 15 residues. The germline CDR1 and CDR2 sequences are MGHRA and YSYEKL. V was clipped by 1 base and J by 2 bases, with 12 bases between them.

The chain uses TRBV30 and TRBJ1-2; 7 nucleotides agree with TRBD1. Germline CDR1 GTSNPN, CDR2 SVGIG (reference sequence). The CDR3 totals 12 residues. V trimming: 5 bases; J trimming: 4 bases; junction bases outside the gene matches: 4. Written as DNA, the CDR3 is TGTGCCTGGGGCCGGGACAGCTATGGCTACACCTTC. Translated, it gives CAWGRDSYGYTF. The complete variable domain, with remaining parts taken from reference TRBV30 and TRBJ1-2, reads SQTIHQWPATLVQPVGSPLSLECTVEGTSNPNLYWYRQAAGRGLQLLFYSVGIGQISSEVPQNLSASRPQDRQFILSSKKLLLSDSGFYLCAWGRDSYGYTFGSGTRLTVV.

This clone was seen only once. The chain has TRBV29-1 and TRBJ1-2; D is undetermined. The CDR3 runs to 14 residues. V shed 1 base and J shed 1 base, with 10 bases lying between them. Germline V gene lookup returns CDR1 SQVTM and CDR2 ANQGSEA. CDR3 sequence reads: CSVEGASDNYGYTF. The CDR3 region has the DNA TGCAGCGTTGAAGGAGCGAGTGATAACTATGGCTACACCTTC.

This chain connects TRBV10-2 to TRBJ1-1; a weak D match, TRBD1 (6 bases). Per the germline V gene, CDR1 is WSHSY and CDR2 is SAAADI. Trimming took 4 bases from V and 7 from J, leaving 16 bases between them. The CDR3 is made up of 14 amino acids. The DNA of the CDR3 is TGCGCCAGCAGTGGGGGGGCGCGGGGGTTTGAAGCTTTCTTT. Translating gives CASSGGARGFEAFF.

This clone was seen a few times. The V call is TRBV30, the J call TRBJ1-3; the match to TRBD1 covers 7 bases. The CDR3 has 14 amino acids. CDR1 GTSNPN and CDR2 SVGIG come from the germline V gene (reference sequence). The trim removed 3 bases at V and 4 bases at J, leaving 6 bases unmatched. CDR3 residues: CAWRDWTGGNTIYF. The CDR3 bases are TGTGCCTGGAGGGACTGGACAGGAGGAAACACCATATATTTT.

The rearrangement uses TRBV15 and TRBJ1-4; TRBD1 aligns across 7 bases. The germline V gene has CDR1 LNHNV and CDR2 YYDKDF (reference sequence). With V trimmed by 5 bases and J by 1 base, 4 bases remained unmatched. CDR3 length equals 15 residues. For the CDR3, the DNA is TGTGCCACCAGCCCGAGGGGGCGAACTAATGAAAAACTGTTTTTT. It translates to CATSPRGRTNEKLFF.

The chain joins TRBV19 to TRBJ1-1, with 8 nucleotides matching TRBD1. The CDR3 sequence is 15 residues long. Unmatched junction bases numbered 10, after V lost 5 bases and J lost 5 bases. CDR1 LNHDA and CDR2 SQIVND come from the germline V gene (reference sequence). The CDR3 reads CASSHQLTGVTEAFF. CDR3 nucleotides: TGTGCCAGTAGTCATCAACTGACAGGGGTGACTGAAGCTTTCTTT. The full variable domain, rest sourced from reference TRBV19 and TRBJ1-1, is DGGITQSPKYLFRKEGQNVTLSCEQNLNHDAMYWYRQDPGQGLRLIYYSQIVNDFQKGDIAEGYSVSREKKESFPLTVTSAQKNPTAFYLCASSHQLTGVTEAFFGQGTRLTVV.

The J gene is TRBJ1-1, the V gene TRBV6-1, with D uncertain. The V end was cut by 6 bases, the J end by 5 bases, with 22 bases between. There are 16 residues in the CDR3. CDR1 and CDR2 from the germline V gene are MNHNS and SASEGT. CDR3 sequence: CASSEPLHPGRTEAFF. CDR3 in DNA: TGTGCCAGCAGCGAACCGTTACATCCCGGCAGGACTGAAGCTTTCTTT.

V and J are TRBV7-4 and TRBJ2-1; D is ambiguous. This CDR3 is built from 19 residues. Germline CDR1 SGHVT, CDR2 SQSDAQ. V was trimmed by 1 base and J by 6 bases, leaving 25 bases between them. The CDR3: CASSLVPPPLVRVVNEQFF. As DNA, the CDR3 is TGTGCCAGCAGCTTAGTTCCCCCCCCGCTAGTTAGGGTAGTCAATGAGCAGTTCTTC.

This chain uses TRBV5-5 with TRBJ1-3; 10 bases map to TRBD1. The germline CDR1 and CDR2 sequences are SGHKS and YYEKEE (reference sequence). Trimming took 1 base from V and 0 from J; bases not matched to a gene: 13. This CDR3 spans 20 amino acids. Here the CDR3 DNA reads TGTGCCAGCAGCTTGCGGGGGACAGGGGCACGACAGAACTCTGGAAACACCATATATTTT. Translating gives CASSLRGTGARQNSGNTIYF.

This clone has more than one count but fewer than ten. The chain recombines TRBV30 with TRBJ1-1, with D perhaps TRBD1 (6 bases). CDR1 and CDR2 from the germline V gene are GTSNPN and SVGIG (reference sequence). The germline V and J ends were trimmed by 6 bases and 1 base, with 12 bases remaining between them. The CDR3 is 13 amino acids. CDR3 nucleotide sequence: TGTGCCTGTTCTCAACAGGGGAACACTGAAGCTTTCTTT. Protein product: CACSQQGNTEAFF.

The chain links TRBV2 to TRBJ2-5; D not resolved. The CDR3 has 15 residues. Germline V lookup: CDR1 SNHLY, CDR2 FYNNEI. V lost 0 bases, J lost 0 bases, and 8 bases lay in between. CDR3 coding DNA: TGTGCCAGCAGTGAAGCGGGGTGGTACCAAGAGACCCAGTACTTC. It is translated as CASSEAGWYQETQYF.

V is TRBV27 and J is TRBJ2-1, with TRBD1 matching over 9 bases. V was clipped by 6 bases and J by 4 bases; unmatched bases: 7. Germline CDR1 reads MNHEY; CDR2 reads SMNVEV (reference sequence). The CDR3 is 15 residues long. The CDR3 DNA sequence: TGTGCCAGCAGGACGCCGGGACAGGGTTACAATGAGCAGTTCTTC. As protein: CASRTPGQGYNEQFF.

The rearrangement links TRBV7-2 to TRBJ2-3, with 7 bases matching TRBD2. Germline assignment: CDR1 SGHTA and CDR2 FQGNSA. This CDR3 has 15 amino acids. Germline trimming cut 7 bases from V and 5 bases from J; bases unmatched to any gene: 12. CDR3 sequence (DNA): TGTGCCAGCACTAAACCATCGGGAGGTGGAGATACGCAGTATTTT. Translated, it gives CASTKPSGGGDTQYF.

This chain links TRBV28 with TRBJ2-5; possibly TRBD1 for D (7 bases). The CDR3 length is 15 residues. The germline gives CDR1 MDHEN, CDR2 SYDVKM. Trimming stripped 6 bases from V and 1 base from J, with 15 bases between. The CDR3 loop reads CASSGGGAIQETQYF. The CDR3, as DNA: TGTGCCAGCAGCGGAGGGGGCGCAATCCAAGAGACCCAGTACTTC.

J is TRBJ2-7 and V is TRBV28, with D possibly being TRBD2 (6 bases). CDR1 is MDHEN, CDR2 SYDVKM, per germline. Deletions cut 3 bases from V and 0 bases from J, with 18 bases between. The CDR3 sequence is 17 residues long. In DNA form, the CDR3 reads TGTGCCAGCAGTTTGGATTTGGGCGGGGACCTCTCCTACGAGCAGTACTTC. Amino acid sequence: CASSLDLGGDLSYEQYF. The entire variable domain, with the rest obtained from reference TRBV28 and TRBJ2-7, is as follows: DVKVTQSSRYLVKRTGEKVFLECVQDMDHENMFWYRQDPGLGLRLIYFSYDVKMKEKGDIPEGYSVSREKKERFSLILESASTNQTSMYLCASSLDLGGDLSYEQYFGPGTRLTVT.

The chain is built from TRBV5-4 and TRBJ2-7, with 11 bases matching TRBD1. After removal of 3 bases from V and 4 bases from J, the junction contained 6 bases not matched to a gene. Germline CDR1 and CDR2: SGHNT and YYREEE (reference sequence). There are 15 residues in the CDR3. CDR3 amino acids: CASSSRTGGIYEQYF. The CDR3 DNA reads TGTGCCAGCAGCTCAAGGACAGGGGGCATTTACGAGCAGTACTTC.

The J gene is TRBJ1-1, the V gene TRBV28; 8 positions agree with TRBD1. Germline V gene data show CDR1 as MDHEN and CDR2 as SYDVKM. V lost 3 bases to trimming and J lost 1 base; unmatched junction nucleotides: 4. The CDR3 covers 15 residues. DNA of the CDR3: TGTGCCAGCAGTTTGCCACAGGGGGAGAACACTGAAGCTTTCTTT. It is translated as CASSLPQGENTEAFF.